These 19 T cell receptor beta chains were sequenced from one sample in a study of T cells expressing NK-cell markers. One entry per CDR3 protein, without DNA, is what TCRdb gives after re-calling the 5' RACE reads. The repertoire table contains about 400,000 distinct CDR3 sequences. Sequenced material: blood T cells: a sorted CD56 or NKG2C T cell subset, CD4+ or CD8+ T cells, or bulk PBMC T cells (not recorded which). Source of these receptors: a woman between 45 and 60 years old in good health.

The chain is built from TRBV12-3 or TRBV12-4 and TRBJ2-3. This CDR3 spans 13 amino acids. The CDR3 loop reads CASSYGVKDTQYF.

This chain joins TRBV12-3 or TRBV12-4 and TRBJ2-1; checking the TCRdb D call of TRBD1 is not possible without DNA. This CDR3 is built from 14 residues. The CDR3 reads CASSLGTAPNEQFF.

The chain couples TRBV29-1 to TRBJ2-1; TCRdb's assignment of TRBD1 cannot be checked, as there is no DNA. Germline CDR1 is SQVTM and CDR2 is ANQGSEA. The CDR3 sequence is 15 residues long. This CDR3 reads CSVGGGLGSYNEQFF.

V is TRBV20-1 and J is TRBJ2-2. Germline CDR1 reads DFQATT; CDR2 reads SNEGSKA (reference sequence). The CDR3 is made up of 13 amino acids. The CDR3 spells CSARDWRVGELFF.

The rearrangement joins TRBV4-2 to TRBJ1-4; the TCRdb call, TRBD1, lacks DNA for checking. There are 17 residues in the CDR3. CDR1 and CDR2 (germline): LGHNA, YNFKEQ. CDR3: CASSHPDRSTTNEKLFF.

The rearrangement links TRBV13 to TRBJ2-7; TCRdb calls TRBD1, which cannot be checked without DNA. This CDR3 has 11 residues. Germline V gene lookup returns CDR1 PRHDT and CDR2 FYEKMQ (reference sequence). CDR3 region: CASSSGTKQYF.

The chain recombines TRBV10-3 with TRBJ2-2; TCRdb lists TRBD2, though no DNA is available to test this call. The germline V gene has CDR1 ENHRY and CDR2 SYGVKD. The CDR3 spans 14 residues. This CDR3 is CASKTRINTGELFF.

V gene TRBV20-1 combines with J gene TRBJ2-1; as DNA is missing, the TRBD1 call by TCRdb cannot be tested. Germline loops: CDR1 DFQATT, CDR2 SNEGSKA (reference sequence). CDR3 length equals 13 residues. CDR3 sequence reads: CSAGSTGSDEQFF.

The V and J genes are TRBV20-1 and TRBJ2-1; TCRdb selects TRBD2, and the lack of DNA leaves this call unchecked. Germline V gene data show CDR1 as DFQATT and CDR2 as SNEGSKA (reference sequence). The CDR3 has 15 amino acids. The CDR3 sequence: CSARELAGGYNEQFF.

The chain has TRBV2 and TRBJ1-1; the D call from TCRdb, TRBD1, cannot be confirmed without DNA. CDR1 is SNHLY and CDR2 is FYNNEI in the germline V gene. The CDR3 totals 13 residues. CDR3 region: CASSSDRATEAFF.

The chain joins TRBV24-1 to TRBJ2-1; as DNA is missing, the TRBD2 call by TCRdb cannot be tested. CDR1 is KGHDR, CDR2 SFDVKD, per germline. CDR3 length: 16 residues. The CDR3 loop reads CATSGSASGRGDEQFF.

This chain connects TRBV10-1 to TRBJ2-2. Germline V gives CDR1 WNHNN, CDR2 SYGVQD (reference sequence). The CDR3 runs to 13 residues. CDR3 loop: CASSEPAGGELFF.

CDR3 protein: CASSPMDGSTEAFF. The rearrangement links TRBV7-7 to TRBJ1-1. Germline CDR1 and CDR2: SSHAT and FNYEAQ (reference sequence). The CDR3 loop spans 14 amino acids.

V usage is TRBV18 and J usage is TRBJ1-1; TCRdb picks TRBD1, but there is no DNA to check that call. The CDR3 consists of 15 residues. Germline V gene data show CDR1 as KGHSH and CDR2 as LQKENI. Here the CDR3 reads CASSPPNRRNTEAFF.

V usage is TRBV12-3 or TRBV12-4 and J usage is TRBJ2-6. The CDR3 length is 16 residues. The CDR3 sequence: CASSLLRSTGANVLTF.

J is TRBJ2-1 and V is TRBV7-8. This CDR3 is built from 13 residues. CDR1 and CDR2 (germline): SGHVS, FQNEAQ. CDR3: CASSPAVSNEQFF.

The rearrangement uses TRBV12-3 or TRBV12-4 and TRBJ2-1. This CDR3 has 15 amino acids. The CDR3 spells CASMLAGLSYNEQFF.

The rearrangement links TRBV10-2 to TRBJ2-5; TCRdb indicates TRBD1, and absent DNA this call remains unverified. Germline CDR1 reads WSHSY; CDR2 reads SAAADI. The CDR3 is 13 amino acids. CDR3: CASSEGTEETQYF.

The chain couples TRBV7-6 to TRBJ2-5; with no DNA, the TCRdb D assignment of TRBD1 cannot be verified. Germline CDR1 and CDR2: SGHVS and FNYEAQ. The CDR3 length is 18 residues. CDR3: CASSAGQGADMYQETQYF.